The sequence of this T cell receptor beta chain was determined in a study of cytomegalovirus exposure and HLA in healthy donors. Study-wide results and limits: The study listed around 150 cytomegalovirus-associated TCR beta chains.

The CDR3 runs to 14 residues. V dropped 6 bases and J dropped 3; count of bases not matched to a gene: 4. Per germline, CDR1 MNHEY and CDR2 SMNVEV (reference sequence). Remarks on this clone: Its antigen is not known.

A multiplex PCR was run with 60 Vbeta primers and 13 Jbeta primers. Per the authors' pipeline: In a later analysis, 80 million or so unique TCR beta chains included roughly 11 million shared by two or more donors. Here immunoSEQ multiplex PCR was the method, and the copy in TCRdb shows in-frame clones only, minus some. V, J and clone size reflect that table, while D and trimming were determined from the DNA. Of about 62,000 clones listed, 70% to 75% are singletons. This sequence joins TRBV27 and TRBJ2-7; the match to TRBD2 covers 11 bases. Sequencing was carried out using PBMCs. The TCR originated in a woman aged 25 to 39 in good health and CMV-seronegative. The CDR3 region has the DNA TGTGCCAGCAGCACCGGGACTAGCGGCTACGAGCAGTACTTC. Its protein product is CASSTGTSGYEQYF.